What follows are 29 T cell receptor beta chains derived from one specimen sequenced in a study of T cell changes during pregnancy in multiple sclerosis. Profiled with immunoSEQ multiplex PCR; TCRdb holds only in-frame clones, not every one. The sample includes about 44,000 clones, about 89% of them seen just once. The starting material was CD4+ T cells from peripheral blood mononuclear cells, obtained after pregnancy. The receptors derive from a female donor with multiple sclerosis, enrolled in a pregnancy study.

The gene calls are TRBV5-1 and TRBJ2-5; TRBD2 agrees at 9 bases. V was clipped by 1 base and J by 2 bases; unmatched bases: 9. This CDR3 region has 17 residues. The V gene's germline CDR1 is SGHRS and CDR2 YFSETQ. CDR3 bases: TGCGCCAGCAGCTTGTGGGTAGCGGGAGTGAGTCAAGAGACCCAGTACTTC. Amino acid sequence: CASSLWVAGVSQETQYF.

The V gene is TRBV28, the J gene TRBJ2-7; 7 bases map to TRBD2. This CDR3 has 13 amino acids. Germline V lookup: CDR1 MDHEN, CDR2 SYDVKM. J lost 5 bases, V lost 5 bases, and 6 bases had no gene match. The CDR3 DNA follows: TGTGCCAGCAGTCGCCCGGGACTAAACGAGCAGTACTTC. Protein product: CASSRPGLNEQYF.

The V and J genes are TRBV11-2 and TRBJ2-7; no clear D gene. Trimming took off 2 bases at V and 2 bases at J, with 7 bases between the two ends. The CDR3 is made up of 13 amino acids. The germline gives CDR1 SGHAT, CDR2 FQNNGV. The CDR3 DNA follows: TGTGCCAGCAGCTTATTTTCAGCCTACGAGCAGTACTTC. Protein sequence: CASSLFSAYEQYF. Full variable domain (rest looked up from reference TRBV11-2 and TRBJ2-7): EAGVAQSPRYKIIEKRQSVAFWCNPISGHATLYWYQQILGQGPKLLIQFQNNGVVDDSQLPKDRFSAERLKGVDSTLKIQPAKLEDSAVYLCASSLFSAYEQYFGPGTRLTVT.

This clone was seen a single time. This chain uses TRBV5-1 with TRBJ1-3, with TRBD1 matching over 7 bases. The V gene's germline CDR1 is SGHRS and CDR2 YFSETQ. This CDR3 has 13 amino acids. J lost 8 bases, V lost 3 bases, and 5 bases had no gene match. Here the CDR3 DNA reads TGCGCCAGCAGCTGGGGACAGAGCGACACCATATATTTT. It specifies CASSWGQSDTIYF.

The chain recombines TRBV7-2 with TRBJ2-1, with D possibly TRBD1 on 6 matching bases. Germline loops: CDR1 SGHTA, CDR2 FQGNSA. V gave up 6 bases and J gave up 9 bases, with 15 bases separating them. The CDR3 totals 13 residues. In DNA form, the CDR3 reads TGTGCCAGCAGTCGTTATGTACAGGGTGAGCAGTTCTTC. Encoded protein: CASSRYVQGEQFF.

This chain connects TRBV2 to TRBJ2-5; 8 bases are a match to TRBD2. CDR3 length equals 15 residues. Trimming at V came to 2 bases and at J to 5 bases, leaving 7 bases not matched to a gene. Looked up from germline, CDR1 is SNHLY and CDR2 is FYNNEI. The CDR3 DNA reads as TGTGCCAGCAGTGAAAGCGGGAGTCGATTGGAGACCCAGTACTTC. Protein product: CASSESGSRLETQYF. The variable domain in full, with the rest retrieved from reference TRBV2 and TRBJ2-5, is EPEVTQTPSHQVTQMGQEVILRCVPISNHLYFYWYRQILGQKVEFLVSFYNNEISEKSEIFDDQFSVERPDGSNFTLKIRSTKLEDSAMYFCASSESGSRLETQYFGPGTRLLVL.

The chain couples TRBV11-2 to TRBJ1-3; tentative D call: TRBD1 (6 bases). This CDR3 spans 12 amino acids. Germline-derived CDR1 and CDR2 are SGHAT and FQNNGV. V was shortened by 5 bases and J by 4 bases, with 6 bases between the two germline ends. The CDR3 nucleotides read TGTGCCAGCAGCAGGGGGGGAAACACCATATATTTT. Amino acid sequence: CASSRGGNTIYF.

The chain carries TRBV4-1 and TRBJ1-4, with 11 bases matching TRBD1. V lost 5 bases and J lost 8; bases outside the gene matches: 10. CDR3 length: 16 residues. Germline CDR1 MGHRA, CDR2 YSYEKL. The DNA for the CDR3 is TGCGCCAGCAGCGTGCGGCCCGGGACAGGGGGGGAAAAACTGTTTTTT. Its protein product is CASSVRPGTGGEKLFF.

The CDR3 nucleotides read TGCGCCAGCAGCCAAGACAGGACTGGAAACACCATATATTTT. Translating gives CASSQDRTGNTIYF. The chain recombines TRBV4-1 with TRBJ1-3, with no clear D. This CDR3 spans 14 amino acids. Germline V gene sequence: CDR1 MGHRA, CDR2 YSYEKL. With 0 bases removed from V and 2 bases from J, the gap between germline ends came to 5 bases.

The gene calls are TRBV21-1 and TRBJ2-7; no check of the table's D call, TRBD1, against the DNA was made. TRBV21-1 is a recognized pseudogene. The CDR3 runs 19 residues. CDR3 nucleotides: TGTGCCAGCAGCAAGAGGGCGAGGCAGGGGGTGCCCTCCTCCTACGAGCAGTACTTC. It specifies CASSKRARQGVPSSYEQYF.

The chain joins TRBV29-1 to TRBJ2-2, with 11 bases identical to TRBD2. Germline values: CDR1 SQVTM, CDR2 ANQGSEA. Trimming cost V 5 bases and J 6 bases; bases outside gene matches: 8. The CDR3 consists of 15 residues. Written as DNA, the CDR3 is TGCAGCGTTTCGGCGGGTAGCGGGAGGGCCGGGGAGCTGTTTTTT. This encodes CSVSAGSGRAGELFF.

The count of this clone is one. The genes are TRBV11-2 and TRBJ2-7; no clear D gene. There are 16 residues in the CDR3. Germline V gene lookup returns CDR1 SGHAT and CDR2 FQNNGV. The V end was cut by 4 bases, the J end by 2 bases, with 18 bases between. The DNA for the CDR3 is TGTGCCAGCAGCTCGCCAACACGGTTGGAGCCCTACGAGCAGTACTTC. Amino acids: CASSSPTRLEPYEQYF.

DNA of the CDR3: TGCGCCAGCAGCCAAGATACAGATGGAAACACCATATATTTT. This translates into CASSQDTDGNTIYF. The chain employs TRBV4-3 and TRBJ1-3, with unresolved D. The CDR3 length is 14 residues. The V gene's germline CDR1 is LGHNA and CDR2 YSLEER. Trimming removed 0 bases at V and 3 bases at J, with 6 bases between.

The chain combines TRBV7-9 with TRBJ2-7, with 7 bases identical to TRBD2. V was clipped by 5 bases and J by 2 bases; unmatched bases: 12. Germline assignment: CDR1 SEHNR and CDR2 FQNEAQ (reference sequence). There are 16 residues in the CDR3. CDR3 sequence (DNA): TGTGCCAGCAGCACCCCGGGGAGGGGTTTAACCTACGAGCAGTACTTC. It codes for CASSTPGRGLTYEQYF.

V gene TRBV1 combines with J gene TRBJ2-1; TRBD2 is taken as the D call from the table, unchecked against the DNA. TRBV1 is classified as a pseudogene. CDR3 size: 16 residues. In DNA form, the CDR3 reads TGCACCAGCAGCGCCGGACTAGCGCTTTCCTACAATGAGCAGTTCTTC. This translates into CTSSAGLALSYNEQFF.

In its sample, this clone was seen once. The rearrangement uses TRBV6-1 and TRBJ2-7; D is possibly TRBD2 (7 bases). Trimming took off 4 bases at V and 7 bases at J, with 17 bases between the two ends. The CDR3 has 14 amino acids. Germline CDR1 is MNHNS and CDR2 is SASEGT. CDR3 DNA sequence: TGTGCCAGCAGTGTCTCACGGGGGGCGGGTGAGCAGTACTTC. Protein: CASSVSRGAGEQYF.

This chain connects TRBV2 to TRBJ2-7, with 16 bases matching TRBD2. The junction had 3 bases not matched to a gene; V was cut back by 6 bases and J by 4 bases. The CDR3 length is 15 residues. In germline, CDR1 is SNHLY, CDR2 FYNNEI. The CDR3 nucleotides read TGTGCCAGCAGAGAGGGACTAGCGGGAGGGTACGAGCAGTACTTC. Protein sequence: CASREGLAGGYEQYF.

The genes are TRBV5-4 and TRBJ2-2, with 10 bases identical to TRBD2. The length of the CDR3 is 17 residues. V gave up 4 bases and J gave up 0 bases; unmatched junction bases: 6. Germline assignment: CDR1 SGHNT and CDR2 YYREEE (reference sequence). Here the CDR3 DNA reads TGTGCCAGCAGCCCAATAGCGGGAGGTACGAACACCGGGGAGCTGTTTTTT. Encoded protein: CASSPIAGGTNTGELFF.

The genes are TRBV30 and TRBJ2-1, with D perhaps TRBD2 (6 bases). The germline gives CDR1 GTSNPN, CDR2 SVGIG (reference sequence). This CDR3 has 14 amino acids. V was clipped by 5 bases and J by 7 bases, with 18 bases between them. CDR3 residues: CAWAGKRLTNEQFF. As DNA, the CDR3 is TGTGCCTGGGCGGGGAAGCGGCTTACTAATGAGCAGTTCTTC.

The CDR3 loop is CASSLRLAGVAGSGELFF. CDR3 DNA sequence: TGTGCCAGCAGTTTAAGACTAGCGGGAGTCGCCGGGTCCGGGGAGCTGTTTTTT. V usage is TRBV27 and J usage is TRBJ2-2; 12 bases agree with TRBD2. With V trimmed by 2 bases and J by 6 bases, 10 bases remained unmatched. The CDR3 runs to 18 residues. Per the germline V gene, CDR1 is MNHEY and CDR2 is SMNVEV (reference sequence).

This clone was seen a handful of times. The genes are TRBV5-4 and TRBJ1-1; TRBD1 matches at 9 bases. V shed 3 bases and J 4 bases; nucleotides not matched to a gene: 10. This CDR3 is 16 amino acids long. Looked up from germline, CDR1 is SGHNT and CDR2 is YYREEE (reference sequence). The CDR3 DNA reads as TGTGCCAGCAGCTGGGAACTACAGGGGGCTCTCACTGAAGCTTTCTTT. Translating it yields CASSWELQGALTEAFF.

The CDR3 reads CASSPRQGLARTDTQYF. CDR3 DNA sequence: TGTGCCAGCAGCCCTCGACAGGGACTAGCGAGAACAGATACGCAGTATTTT. The V call is TRBV7-2, the J call TRBJ2-3; TRBD2 matches 10 bases. The germline CDR1 and CDR2 sequences are SGHTA and FQGNSA. Losses at the gene ends were 5 bases for V and 3 bases for J; bases not matched to a gene: 11. The CDR3 has 17 residues.

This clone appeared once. The CDR3 coding sequence is TGTGCCAGTAGTCCGAGGCCCGGGGAGCTGTTTTTT. Translating it yields CASSPRPGELFF. V is TRBV19 and J is TRBJ2-2; D unclear. CDR1 and CDR2 from the germline V gene are LNHDA and SQIVND (reference sequence). The CDR3 has 12 residues. V lost 5 bases to trimming and J lost 6 bases, with 7 bases between them.

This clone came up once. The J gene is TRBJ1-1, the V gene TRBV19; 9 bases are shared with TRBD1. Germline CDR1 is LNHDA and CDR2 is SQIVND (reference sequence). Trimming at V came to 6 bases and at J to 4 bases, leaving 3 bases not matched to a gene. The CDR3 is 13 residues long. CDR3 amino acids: CASRETGGTEAFF. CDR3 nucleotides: TGTGCCAGTAGGGAGACAGGGGGCACTGAAGCTTTCTTT.

DNA of the CDR3: TGTGCCAGCAGCTTAGCCCCGGGACTAGGGCTTGATACGCAGTATTTT. The encoded protein is CASSLAPGLGLDTQYF. V and J are TRBV7-2 and TRBJ2-3; 8 positions agree with TRBD2. CDR3 length: 16 residues. Per germline, CDR1 SGHTA and CDR2 FQGNSA. The V segment lost 0 bases and the J segment 6 bases; nucleotides outside the gene matches: 8.

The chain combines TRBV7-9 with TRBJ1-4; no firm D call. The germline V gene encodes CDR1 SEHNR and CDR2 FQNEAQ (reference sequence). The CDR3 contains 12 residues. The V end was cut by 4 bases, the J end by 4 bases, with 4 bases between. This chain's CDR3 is CASSSLNEKLFF. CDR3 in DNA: TGTGCCAGCAGCTCCCTTAATGAAAAACTGTTTTTT.

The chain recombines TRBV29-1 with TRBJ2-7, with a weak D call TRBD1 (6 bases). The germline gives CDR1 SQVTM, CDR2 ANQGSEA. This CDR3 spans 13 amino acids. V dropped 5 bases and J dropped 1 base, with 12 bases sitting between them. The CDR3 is CSVSGHLSYEQYF. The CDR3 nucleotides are TGCAGCGTTTCGGGACATTTGTCCTACGAGCAGTACTTC.

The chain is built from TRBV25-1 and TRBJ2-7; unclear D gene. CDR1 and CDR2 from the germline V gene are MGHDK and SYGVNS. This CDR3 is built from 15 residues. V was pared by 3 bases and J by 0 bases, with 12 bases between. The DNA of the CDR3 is TGTGCCAGCAGTGACATGCAATGGAGCTCCTACGAGCAGTACTTC. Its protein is CASSDMQWSSYEQYF.

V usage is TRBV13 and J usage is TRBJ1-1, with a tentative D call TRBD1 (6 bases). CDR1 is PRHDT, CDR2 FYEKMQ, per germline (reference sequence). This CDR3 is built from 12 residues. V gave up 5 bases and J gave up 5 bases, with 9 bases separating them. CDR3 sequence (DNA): TGTGCCAGCAGCGACACAGGGACTGAAGCTTTCTTT. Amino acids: CASSDTGTEAFF.